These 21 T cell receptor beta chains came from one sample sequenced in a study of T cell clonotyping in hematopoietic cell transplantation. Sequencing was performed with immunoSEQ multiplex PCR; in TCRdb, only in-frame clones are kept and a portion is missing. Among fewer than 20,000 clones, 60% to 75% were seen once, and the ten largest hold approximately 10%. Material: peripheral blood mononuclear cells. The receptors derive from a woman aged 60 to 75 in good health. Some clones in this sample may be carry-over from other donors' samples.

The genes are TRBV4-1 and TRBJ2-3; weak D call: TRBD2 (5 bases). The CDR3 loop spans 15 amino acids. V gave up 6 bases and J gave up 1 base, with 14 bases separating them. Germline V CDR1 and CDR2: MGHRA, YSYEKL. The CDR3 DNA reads TGCGCCAGCAGTCTTTGGCGGGCGGGCACAGATACGCAGTATTTT. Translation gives CASSLWRAGTDTQYF.

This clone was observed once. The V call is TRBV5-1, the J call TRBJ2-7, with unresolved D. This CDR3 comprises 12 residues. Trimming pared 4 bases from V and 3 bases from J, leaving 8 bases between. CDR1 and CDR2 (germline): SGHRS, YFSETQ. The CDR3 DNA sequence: TGCGCCAGCAGCCCAGGTGACTACGAGCAGTACTTC. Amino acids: CASSPGDYEQYF.

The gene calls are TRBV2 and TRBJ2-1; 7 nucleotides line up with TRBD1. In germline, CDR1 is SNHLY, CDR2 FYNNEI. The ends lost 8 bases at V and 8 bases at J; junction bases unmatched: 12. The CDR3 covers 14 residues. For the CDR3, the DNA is TGTGCCAGCTATGGACAGGTGGTCTTCTATGAGCAGTTCTTC. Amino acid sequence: CASYGQVVFYEQFF.

The CDR3 DNA follows: TGTGCCAGCAGCTCCCGACTAGATCGCGAGCAGTACTTC. Translated: CASSSRLDREQYF. The genes are TRBV7-8 and TRBJ2-7, with D maybe TRBD2 (6 bases). CDR1 is SGHVS and CDR2 is FQNEAQ in the germline V gene. The CDR3 has 13 amino acids. V was pared by 4 bases and J by 6 bases, with 13 bases between.

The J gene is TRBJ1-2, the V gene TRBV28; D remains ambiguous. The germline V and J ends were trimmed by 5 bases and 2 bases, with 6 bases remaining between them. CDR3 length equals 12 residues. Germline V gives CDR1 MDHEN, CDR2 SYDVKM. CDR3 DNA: TGTGCCAGCAGTCCCATAAACTATGGCTACACCTTC. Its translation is CASSPINYGYTF.

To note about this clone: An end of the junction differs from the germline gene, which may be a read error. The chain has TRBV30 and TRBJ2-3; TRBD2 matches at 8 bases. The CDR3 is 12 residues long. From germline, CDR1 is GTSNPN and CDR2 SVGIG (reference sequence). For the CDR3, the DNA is TGTGCCTGGAGTGTTCAGCGGGAGAATAAACATTTT. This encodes CAWSVQRENKHF.

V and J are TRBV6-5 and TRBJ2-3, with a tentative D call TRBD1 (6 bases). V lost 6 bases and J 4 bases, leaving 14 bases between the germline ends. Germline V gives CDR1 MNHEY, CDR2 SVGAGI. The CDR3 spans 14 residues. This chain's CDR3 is CASRYQGFADTQYF. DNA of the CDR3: TGTGCCAGCAGGTATCAGGGGTTCGCAGATACGCAGTATTTT.

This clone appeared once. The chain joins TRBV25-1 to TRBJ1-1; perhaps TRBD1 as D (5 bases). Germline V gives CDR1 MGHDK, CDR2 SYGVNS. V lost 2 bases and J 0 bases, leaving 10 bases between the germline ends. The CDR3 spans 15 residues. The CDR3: CASSEPGPMNTEAFF. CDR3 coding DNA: TGTGCCAGCAGTGAACCGGGACCGATGAACACTGAAGCTTTCTTT.

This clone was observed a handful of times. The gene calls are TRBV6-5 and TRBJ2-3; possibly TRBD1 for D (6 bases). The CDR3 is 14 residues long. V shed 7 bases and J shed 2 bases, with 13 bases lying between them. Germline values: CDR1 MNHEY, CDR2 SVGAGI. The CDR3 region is CASKPGQSTDTQYF. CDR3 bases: TGTGCCAGCAAGCCTGGACAGTCCACAGATACGCAGTATTTT.

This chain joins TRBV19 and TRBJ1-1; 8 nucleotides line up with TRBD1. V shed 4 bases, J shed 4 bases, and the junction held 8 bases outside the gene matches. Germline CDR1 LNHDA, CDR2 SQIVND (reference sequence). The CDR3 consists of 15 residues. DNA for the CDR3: TGTGCCAGTAGTAGCCTATCCCAGGGGGCCACTGAAGCTTTCTTT. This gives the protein CASSSLSQGATEAFF.

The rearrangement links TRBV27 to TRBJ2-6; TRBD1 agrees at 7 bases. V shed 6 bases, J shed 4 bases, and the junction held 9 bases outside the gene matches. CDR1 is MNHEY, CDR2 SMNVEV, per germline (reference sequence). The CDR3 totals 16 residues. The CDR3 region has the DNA TGTGCCAGCAGCGGATTACAGGGGACCGGGGCCAACGTCCTGACTTTC. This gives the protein CASSGLQGTGANVLTF.

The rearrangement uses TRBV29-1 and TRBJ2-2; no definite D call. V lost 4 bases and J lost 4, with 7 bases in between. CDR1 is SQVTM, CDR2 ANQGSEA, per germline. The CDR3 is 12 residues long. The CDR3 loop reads CSVVGFTGELFF. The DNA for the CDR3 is TGCAGCGTTGTAGGGTTCACCGGGGAGCTGTTTTTT.

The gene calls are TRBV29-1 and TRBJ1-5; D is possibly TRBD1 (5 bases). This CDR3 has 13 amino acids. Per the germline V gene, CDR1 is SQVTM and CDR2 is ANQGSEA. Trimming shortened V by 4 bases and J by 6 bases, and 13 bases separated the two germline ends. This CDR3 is CSVGGGTSQPQHF. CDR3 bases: TGCAGCGTTGGGGGGGGAACTAGTCAGCCCCAGCATTTT.

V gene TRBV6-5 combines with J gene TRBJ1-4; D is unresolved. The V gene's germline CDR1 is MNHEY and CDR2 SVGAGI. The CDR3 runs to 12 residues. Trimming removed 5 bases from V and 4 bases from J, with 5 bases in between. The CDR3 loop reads CASSPNNEKLFF. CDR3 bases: TGTGCCAGCAGTCCCAATAATGAAAAACTGTTTTTT.

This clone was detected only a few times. For the CDR3, the DNA is TGTGCCAGCAGCGTAGGGGACAGTGTCTCCTACGAGCAGTACTTC. It is translated as CASSVGDSVSYEQYF. This chain connects TRBV9 to TRBJ2-7; 7 positions agree with TRBD1. This CDR3 has 15 amino acids. V lost 0 bases to trimming and J lost 0 bases; unmatched junction nucleotides: 3. Germline assignment: CDR1 SGDLS and CDR2 YYNGEE.

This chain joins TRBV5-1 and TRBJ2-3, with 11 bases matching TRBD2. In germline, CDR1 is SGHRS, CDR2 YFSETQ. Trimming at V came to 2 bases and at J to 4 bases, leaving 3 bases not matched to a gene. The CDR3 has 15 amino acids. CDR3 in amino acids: CASSFGSGRADTQYF. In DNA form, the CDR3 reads TGCGCCAGCAGCTTCGGTAGCGGGAGGGCAGATACGCAGTATTTT.

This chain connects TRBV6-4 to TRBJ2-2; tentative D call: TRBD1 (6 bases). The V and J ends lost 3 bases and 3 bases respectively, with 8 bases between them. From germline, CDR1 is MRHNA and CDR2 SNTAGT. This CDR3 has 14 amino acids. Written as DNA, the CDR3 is TGTGCCAGCAGTGAACAGGGATACACCGGGGAGCTGTTTTTT. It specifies CASSEQGYTGELFF.

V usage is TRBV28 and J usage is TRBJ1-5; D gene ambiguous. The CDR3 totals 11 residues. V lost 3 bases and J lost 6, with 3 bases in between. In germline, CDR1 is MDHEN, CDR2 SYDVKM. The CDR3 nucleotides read TGTGCCAGCAGTTTTGGTCAGCCCCAGCATTTT. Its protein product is CASSFGQPQHF. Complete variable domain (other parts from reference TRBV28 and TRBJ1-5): DVKVTQSSRYLVKRTGEKVFLECVQDMDHENMFWYRQDPGLGLRLIYFSYDVKMKEKGDIPEGYSVSREKKERFSLILESASTNQTSMYLCASSFGQPQHFGDGTRLSIL.

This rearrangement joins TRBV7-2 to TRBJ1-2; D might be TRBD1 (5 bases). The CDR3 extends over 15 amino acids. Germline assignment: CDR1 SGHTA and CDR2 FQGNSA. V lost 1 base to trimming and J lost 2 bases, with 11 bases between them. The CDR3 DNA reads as TGTGCCAGCAGCTTAGGGAGGGGTTTAAACTATGGCTACACCTTC. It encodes CASSLGRGLNYGYTF.

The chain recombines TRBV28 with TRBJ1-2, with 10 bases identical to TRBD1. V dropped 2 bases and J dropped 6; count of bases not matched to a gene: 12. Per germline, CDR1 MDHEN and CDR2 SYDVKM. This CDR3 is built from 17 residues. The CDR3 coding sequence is TGTGCCAGCAGTTTAGGGCTAGGGACAGGGGAAGGGAATGGCTACACCTTC. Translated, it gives CASSLGLGTGEGNGYTF.

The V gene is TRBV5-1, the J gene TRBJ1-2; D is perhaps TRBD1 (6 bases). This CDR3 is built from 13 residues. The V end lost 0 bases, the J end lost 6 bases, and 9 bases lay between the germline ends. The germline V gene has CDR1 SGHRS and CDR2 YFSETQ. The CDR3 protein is CASSLVQGNGYTF. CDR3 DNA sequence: TGCGCCAGCAGCTTGGTACAGGGCAATGGCTACACCTTC.